What follows are 30 T cell receptor beta chains derived from one specimen sequenced in a study of blood T cell repertoires in COVID-19. The repertoire was sequenced with immunoSEQ multiplex PCR; TCRdb's copy has only in-frame clones and lacks some. The sample shows 200,000 to 250,000 clones, over 75% of them seen only once. Material for sequencing was peripheral blood. These receptors were collected from a woman between 65 and 79 years old with COVID-19, enrolled during active disease.

The rearrangement uses TRBV6-1 and TRBJ1-3; D is undetermined. V was cut by 1 base and J by 4 bases, with 11 bases left in between. Germline V gene data show CDR1 as MNHNS and CDR2 as SASEGT. The CDR3 totals 15 residues. The CDR3 here is CASSEERAVGNTIYF. CDR3 coding DNA: TGTGCCAGCAGTGAAGAGCGGGCGGTAGGAAACACCATATATTTT.

The rearrangement uses TRBV19 and TRBJ1-3; D is unresolved. CDR1 and CDR2 from the germline V gene are LNHDA and SQIVND (reference sequence). The CDR3 spans 15 residues. DNA of the CDR3: TGTGCTACCAAAGCGGTGCGGAGCTCTGGAAACACCATATATTTT. The encoded protein is CATKAVRSSGNTIYF.

The chain uses TRBV30 and TRBJ2-7, with unresolved D. Trimming removed 2 bases at V and 2 bases at J, with 13 bases between. The germline V gene has CDR1 GTSNPN and CDR2 SVGIG (reference sequence). CDR3 length: 14 residues. This CDR3 reads CAWSKIDGAYEQYF. The CDR3 coding sequence is TGTGCCTGGAGTAAAATCGACGGAGCCTACGAGCAGTACTTC. Combining the CDR3 with reference TRBV30 and TRBJ2-7 gives the whole variable domain SQTIHQWPATLVQPVGSPLSLECTVEGTSNPNLYWYRQAAGRGLQLLFYSVGIGQISSEVPQNLSASRPQDRQFILSSKKLLLSDSGFYLCAWSKIDGAYEQYFGPGTRLTVT.

The V gene is TRBV19, the J gene TRBJ2-3; 11 nucleotides match TRBD2. Germline CDR1 and CDR2: LNHDA and SQIVND (reference sequence). The CDR3 is 16 residues long. V gave up 5 bases and J gave up 6 bases; unmatched junction bases: 10. The CDR3 loop is CASSFPGLAATDTQYF. The CDR3 DNA reads TGTGCCAGTAGTTTCCCGGGACTAGCGGCCACGGATACGCAGTATTTT.

The V call is TRBV6-5, the J call TRBJ2-7; D is ambiguous. Germline lookup yields CDR1 MNHEY and CDR2 SVGAGI. The ends were cut back, 6 bases at V and 5 bases at J, with 8 bases in the middle. CDR3 length: 11 amino acids. For the CDR3, the DNA is TGTGCCAGCAGCCGTGAGGACGAGCAGTACTTC. Its translation is CASSREDEQYF.

V and J are TRBV11-3 and TRBJ2-2; D is undetermined. Trimming cost V 2 bases and J 4 bases, with 5 bases left between them. The CDR3 is 13 amino acids. CDR1 and CDR2 (germline): SGHNT, YENEEA. CDR3: CASSLSGTGELFF. In DNA, the CDR3 is TGTGCCAGCAGCTTATCAGGCACCGGGGAGCTGTTTTTT.

The chain links TRBV7-3 to TRBJ2-6; no clear D. The CDR3 contains 15 residues. Trimming cost V 6 bases and J 2 bases, with 11 bases left between them. Germline values: CDR1 SGHTA, CDR2 FQGTGA. CDR3: CASSPGVTGANVLTF. CDR3 nucleotide sequence: TGTGCCAGCAGTCCGGGTGTTACTGGGGCCAACGTCCTGACTTTC. The complete variable domain, with remaining parts taken from reference TRBV7-3 and TRBJ2-6, reads GAGVSQTPSNKVTEKGKYVELRCDPISGHTALYWYRQSLGQGPEFLIYFQGTGAADDSGLPNDRFFAVRPEGSVSTLKIQRTERGDSAVYLCASSPGVTGANVLTFGAGSRLTVL.

DNA for the CDR3: TGTGCCAGCAGTTTACAGGGCGGTTTTCCCCAGCATTTT. Translation gives CASSLQGGFPQHF. The chain employs TRBV12-3 or TRBV12-4 and TRBJ1-5, with a weak D call TRBD1 (5 bases). Trimming shortened V by 2 bases and J by 10 bases, and 12 bases separated the two germline ends. The CDR3 runs to 13 residues.

The chain uses TRBV7-2 and TRBJ2-7; 12 nucleotides agree with TRBD2. Unmatched junction bases numbered 5, after V lost 6 bases and J lost 2 bases. The CDR3 is made up of 15 amino acids. The germline CDR1 and CDR2 sequences are SGHTA and FQGNSA. The chain's CDR3 is CASRPGLAGPYEQYF. CDR3 coding DNA: TGTGCCAGCAGACCGGGACTAGCGGGTCCCTACGAGCAGTACTTC.

The chain has TRBV7-2 and TRBJ2-5, with 12 bases identical to TRBD2. The CDR3 length is 15 residues. Per germline, CDR1 SGHTA and CDR2 FQGNSA. V was clipped by 5 bases and J by 5 bases; unmatched bases: 6. The CDR3 reads CASSLRTSGVETQYF. For the CDR3, the DNA is TGTGCCAGCAGCCTACGGACTAGCGGGGTGGAGACCCAGTACTTC.

This chain links TRBV6-1 with TRBJ1-4; unclear D gene. The CDR3 is 15 residues long. V was cut by 1 base and J by 0 bases, with 6 bases left in between. Germline assignment: CDR1 MNHNS and CDR2 SASEGT. The DNA for the CDR3 is TGTGCCAGCAGTGAAGGGTACTCAACTAATGAAAAACTGTTTTTT. The encoded protein is CASSEGYSTNEKLFF.

The chain employs TRBV24-1 and TRBJ1-5, with D hard to call. V gave up 7 bases and J gave up 1 base, with 10 bases separating them. The germline V gene has CDR1 KGHDR and CDR2 SFDVKD. The CDR3 covers 14 residues. The CDR3: CATSPGNSNQPQHF. For the CDR3, the DNA is TGTGCCACCAGCCCGGGAAACAGCAATCAGCCCCAGCATTTT.

This clone is a singleton in its sample. This rearrangement joins TRBV12-3 or TRBV12-4 to TRBJ2-5; 8 bases fit TRBD1. This CDR3 is built from 13 residues. V lost 1 base, J lost 5 bases, and 0 bases stayed unmatched. The CDR3 nucleotides read TGTGCCAGCAGTTTAGACAGGGGGGAGACCCAGTACTTC. Translation gives CASSLDRGETQYF.

This chain connects TRBV11-2 to TRBJ2-5, with TRBD1 matching over 8 bases. Germline lookup yields CDR1 SGHAT and CDR2 FQNNGV. The CDR3 sequence is 14 residues long. J lost 4 bases, V lost 2 bases, and 3 bases had no gene match. CDR3: CASSLQTGAETQYF. The CDR3 bases are TGTGCCAGCAGCTTACAGACAGGGGCAGAGACCCAGTACTTC.

This chain connects TRBV7-9 to TRBJ1-4; D gene unclear. Germline V gene data show CDR1 as SEHNR and CDR2 as FQNEAQ (reference sequence). CDR3 size: 14 residues. Trimming pared 0 bases from V and 3 bases from J, leaving 5 bases between. The CDR3 DNA follows: TGTGCCAGCAGCTTAGCCCTTTCTAATGAAAAACTGTTTTTT. This sequence encodes CASSLALSNEKLFF.

This clone was picked up one time. The chain links TRBV5-4 to TRBJ2-3; TRBD2 matches 9 bases. J was trimmed by 3 bases and V by 2 bases; bases with no gene match: 4. The germline V gene encodes CDR1 SGHNT and CDR2 YYREEE (reference sequence). The CDR3 sequence is 15 residues long. The CDR3 nucleotides read TGTGCCAGCAGCTTTTTAGCGGGGGTTACAGATACGCAGTATTTT. Translating it yields CASSFLAGVTDTQYF.

This clone was seen just once. The chain joins TRBV7-9 to TRBJ1-1; D is ambiguous. The CDR3 covers 14 residues. V lost 5 bases and J 0 bases, leaving 10 bases between the germline ends. CDR1 is SEHNR, CDR2 FQNEAQ, per germline (reference sequence). Here the CDR3 DNA reads TGTGCCAGCAGCCGAGAACTGGTGAACACTGAAGCTTTCTTT. This gives the protein CASSRELVNTEAFF. Supplemented by reference TRBV7-9 and TRBJ1-1, the full variable domain reads DTGVSQNPRHKITKRGQNVTFRCDPISEHNRLYWYRQTLGQGPEFLTYFQNEAQLEKSRLLSDRFSAERPKGSFSTLEIQRTEQGDSAMYLCASSRELVNTEAFFGQGTRLTVV.

The table lists this clone with a few counts. V usage is TRBV12-5 and J usage is TRBJ1-1, with D possibly being TRBD1 (6 bases). The V end lost 6 bases, the J end lost 3 bases, and 14 bases lay between the germline ends. Germline values: CDR1 LGHNT, CDR2 FRNRAP. This CDR3 comprises 14 residues. The CDR3 sequence: CASGRTYRDTEAFF. The CDR3 DNA reads TGTGCTAGTGGGCGTACATACAGGGACACTGAAGCTTTCTTT.

This clone appeared a few times. The chain employs TRBV7-9 and TRBJ1-1; D ambiguous. V lost 1 base, J lost 4 bases, and 10 bases lay in between. Germline V gene data show CDR1 as SEHNR and CDR2 as FQNEAQ (reference sequence). The CDR3 runs to 14 residues. The CDR3 bases are TGTGCCAGCAGCTTAGATGAGGTGAGCACTGAAGCTTTCTTT. It codes for CASSLDEVSTEAFF.

The rearrangement links TRBV19 to TRBJ1-4; weak D call: TRBD1 (6 bases). The CDR3 is made up of 19 amino acids. Germline V CDR1 and CDR2: LNHDA, SQIVND (reference sequence). V shed 6 bases and J shed 3 bases, with 26 bases lying between them. The CDR3 nucleotides are TGTGCCAGTAGCCGATATCTGGACAGTCCGTCGGGGCCTAATGAAAAACTGTTTTTT. Amino acid sequence: CASSRYLDSPSGPNEKLFF.

The gene calls are TRBV5-1 and TRBJ2-2; 7 nucleotides match TRBD1. J gave up 0 bases and V 4 bases, and 6 bases lay outside the gene matches. This CDR3 comprises 16 residues. CDR1 and CDR2 (germline): SGHRS, YFSETQ. The DNA of the CDR3 is TGCGCCAGCAGCGAAAGACAGGGATCGAACACCGGGGAGCTGTTTTTT. This translates into CASSERQGSNTGELFF.

The chain links TRBV7-2 to TRBJ1-2; 9 positions match TRBD1. J gave up 7 bases and V 5 bases, and 11 bases lay outside the gene matches. Germline V gene sequence: CDR1 SGHTA, CDR2 FQGNSA. The CDR3 length is 15 residues. The CDR3 spells CASSPHETGGIGYTF. DNA for the CDR3: TGTGCCAGCAGCCCCCATGAGACAGGGGGAATTGGCTACACCTTC.

This chain connects TRBV29-1 to TRBJ1-1, with 8 bases identical to TRBD1. Losses at the gene ends were 5 bases for V and 1 base for J; bases not matched to a gene: 6. CDR3 length: 14 residues. CDR1 and CDR2 (germline): SQVTM, ANQGSEA. The CDR3 reads CSVTTGGWNTEAFF. The CDR3 DNA reads as TGCAGCGTTACTACAGGGGGATGGAACACTGAAGCTTTCTTT.

V and J are TRBV29-1 and TRBJ1-1, with TRBD1 matching 8 bases. Germline CDR1 and CDR2: SQVTM and ANQGSEA. The V and J ends lost 4 bases and 0 bases, in that order; junction bases with no gene match: 10. The CDR3 totals 16 residues. DNA of the CDR3: TGCAGCGTTGGACAGGGGATGCTACCTATGAACACTGAAGCTTTCTTT. Translating it yields CSVGQGMLPMNTEAFF. Full variable domain (missing parts from reference TRBV29-1 and TRBJ1-1): SAVISQKPSRDICQRGTSLTIQCQVDSQVTMMFWYRQQPGQSLTLIATANQGSEATYESGFVIDKFPISRPNLTFSTLTVSNMSPEDSSIYLCSVGQGMLPMNTEAFFGQGTRLTVV.

This chain connects TRBV11-3 to TRBJ1-2, with 8 nucleotides matching TRBD1. The germline V gene encodes CDR1 SGHNT and CDR2 YENEEA. Trimming removed 5 bases from V and 9 bases from J; junction bases left unmatched: 8. The CDR3 is 13 amino acids. The CDR3 sequence is CASSPQGAPSYTF. The CDR3 region has the DNA TGTGCCAGCAGCCCCCAGGGGGCGCCGAGCTACACCTTC.

The genes are TRBV7-2 and TRBJ2-1; TRBD2 aligns across 7 bases. After removal of 11 bases from V and 13 bases from J, the junction contained 11 bases not matched to a gene. This CDR3 region has 11 residues. Germline assignment: CDR1 SGHTA and CDR2 FQGNSA. The chain's CDR3 is CAGGERESQFF. DNA for the CDR3: TGTGCCGGGGGGGAGCGCGAGTCTCAGTTCTTC. The full variable domain, completed using reference TRBV7-2 and TRBJ2-1, is GAGVSQSPSNKVTEKGKDVELRCDPISGHTALYWYRQSLGQGLEFLIYFQGNSAPDKSGLPSDRFSAERTGGSVSTLTIQRTQQEDSAVYLCAGGERESQFFGPGTRLTVL.

The chain combines TRBV6-5 with TRBJ2-1; 9 bases fit TRBD2. Germline V CDR1 and CDR2: MNHEY, SVGAGI. This CDR3 comprises 16 residues. The trim removed 2 bases at V and 8 bases at J, leaving 10 bases unmatched. CDR3: CASSYGGVAGAHEQFF. DNA for the CDR3: TGTGCCAGCAGTTACGGTGGAGTAGCGGGGGCCCATGAGCAGTTCTTC.

The rearrangement joins TRBV2 to TRBJ2-5, with TRBD2 matching over 7 bases. V gave up 3 bases and J gave up 3 bases; unmatched junction bases: 4. The CDR3 covers 14 residues. Germline V gives CDR1 SNHLY, CDR2 FYNNEI. CDR3 protein: CASSDPGTKETQYF. The CDR3 region has the DNA TGTGCCAGCAGTGACCCGGGGACTAAAGAGACCCAGTACTTC.

The CDR3, as DNA: TGTGCCAGCTCTGCTGTTAGTCTACCCCAAGAGACCCAGTACTTC. Translated: CASSAVSLPQETQYF. The rearrangement links TRBV2 to TRBJ2-5; no clear D. Germline lookup yields CDR1 SNHLY and CDR2 FYNNEI. V was clipped by 8 bases and J by 1 base, with 17 bases between them. This CDR3 is built from 15 residues. Complete variable domain (other parts from reference TRBV2 and TRBJ2-5): EPEVTQTPSHQVTQMGQEVILRCVPISNHLYFYWYRQILGQKVEFLVSFYNNEISEKSEIFDDQFSVERPDGSNFTLKIRSTKLEDSAMYFCASSAVSLPQETQYFGPGTRLLVL.

The chain combines TRBV10-3 with TRBJ1-2; D is unclear. CDR1 ENHRY and CDR2 SYGVKD come from the germline V gene. Trimming took off 2 bases at V and 2 bases at J, with 18 bases between the two ends. The CDR3 consists of 17 residues. The DNA for the CDR3 is TGTGCCATCAGTGAGACCTCCCTGAGGGCCCGAAACTATGGCTACACCTTC. It encodes CAISETSLRARNYGYTF.